This T cell receptor (beta chain) originates from a study of response to subunit inactivated influenza vaccine. TCRdb passed the RT-PCR reads through MiXCR, listing each CDR3 protein once. Found here are more than 700,000 distinct CDR3 sequences, 21% of them singletons; the top ten hold approximately 10%. This CDR3 is 13 amino acids long. Germline CDR1 GTSNPN, CDR2 SVGIG (reference sequence). Trimming removed 3 bases at V and 1 base at J, with 9 bases between. This chain links TRBV30 with TRBJ1-2, with D uncertain. This clonotype was obtained from a man aged 45-60 years who received an inactivated influenza vaccine. The sample consisted of PBMCs from blood, taken 5 to 6 days after vaccination. This CDR3 is CAWRKYVNYGYTF. DNA for the CDR3: TGTGCCTGGAGAAAGTATGTTAACTATGGCTACACCTTC.